This section outlines one T cell receptor (beta chain) sequence together with its context. Its antigen remains unknown. The table came from immunoSEQ multiplex PCR; TCRdb's copy has only in-frame clones and leaves some out. The sample records about 130,000 clones, about 89% being singletons. The data originate from a study of T cell responses to AZD1222 COVID-19 vaccine. Findings of the study overall: Seropositive status at baseline applied to only six AZD1222 recipients. Females outnumbered males among donors, who were mostly white British; clonal diversity was possibly underestimated.

The V end lost 5 bases, the J end lost 1 base, and 8 bases lay between the germline ends. This CDR3 spans 13 amino acids. Germline lookup yields CDR1 MNHNS and CDR2 SASEGT. The sequenced sample was peripheral blood, obtained 28 days after the second AZD1222 dose. The chain employs TRBV6-1 and TRBJ1-1, with no clear D. This receptor was obtained from an adult who received the AZD1222 COVID-19 vaccine. The CDR3 DNA reads as TGTGCCAGCAGTCCCGCAGCGAACACTGAAGCTTTCTTT. It specifies CASSPAANTEAFF.